The 10 T cell receptor beta chains below all came from one sample that was sequenced in a study of shared clonotypes between healthy human individuals. Profiled with immunoSEQ multiplex PCR; TCRdb holds only in-frame clones, not every one. Here the sample spans 600,000 to 750,000 clones, around 77% being singletons. The sample consisted of memory CD4+ T cells sorted from blood. Described subset: CD45RA-negative fraction. Every receptor here comes from a woman younger than 45 in good health.

V and J are TRBV5-6 and TRBJ2-7; TRBD1 agrees at 8 bases. The germline V gene encodes CDR1 SGHDT and CDR2 YYEEEE. The CDR3 has 15 residues. V shed 3 bases, J shed 3 bases, and the junction held 8 bases outside the gene matches. CDR3 residues: CASSSTGGWNYEQYF. CDR3 coding DNA: TGTGCCAGCAGCTCTACAGGGGGATGGAACTACGAGCAGTACTTC.

This clone was seen more than once but under ten times. This chain links TRBV7-7 with TRBJ2-1; D uncertain. CDR1 is SSHAT and CDR2 is FNYEAQ in the germline V gene (reference sequence). The CDR3 loop spans 13 amino acids. The V and J ends lost 1 base and 8 bases respectively, with 9 bases between them. In DNA, the CDR3 is TGTGCCAGCAGCTTAGAAAGTGGCGATGAGCAGTTCTTC. Its translation: CASSLESGDEQFF. Combining the CDR3 with reference TRBV7-7 and TRBJ2-1 gives the whole variable domain GAGVSQSPRYKVTKRGQDVTLRCDPISSHATLYWYQQALGQGPEFLTYFNYEAQPDKSGLPSDRFSAERPEGSISTLTIQRTEQRDSAMYRCASSLESGDEQFFGPGTRLTVL.

This chain's CDR3 is CASSPSGQGYEQYF. The CDR3 DNA is TGTGCCAGCAGTCCATCGGGACAGGGCTACGAGCAGTACTTC. The chain couples TRBV28 to TRBJ2-7, with 9 positions matching TRBD1. The CDR3 has 14 residues. J gave up 3 bases and V 5 bases, and 5 bases lay outside the gene matches. Germline lookup yields CDR1 MDHEN and CDR2 SYDVKM.

The chain employs TRBV28 and TRBJ2-2, with D possibly called TRBD1 or TRBD2 (5 bases each). Germline V gene sequence: CDR1 MDHEN, CDR2 SYDVKM. CDR3 length: 14 amino acids. Between the trimmed V and J ends, which lost 3 bases and 7 bases, there was a span of 12 bases. CDR3 sequence: CASSFLGVDGELFF. DNA of the CDR3: TGTGCCAGCAGTTTTCTGGGGGTTGACGGGGAGCTGTTTTTT.

This clone was observed a handful of times. This rearrangement joins TRBV2 to TRBJ2-7; 11 bases match TRBD2. From germline, CDR1 is SNHLY and CDR2 FYNNEI. Trimming cost V 6 bases and J 4 bases; bases outside gene matches: 14. This CDR3 has 17 amino acids. Here the CDR3 reads CASSEQLAGVRRYEQYF. The CDR3 DNA reads as TGTGCCAGCAGCGAACAACTAGCGGGAGTGAGAAGGTACGAGCAGTACTTC.

Here the CDR3 DNA reads TGCAGCGCTACCGGGCCAGAGGGCTCCTACAATGAGCAGTTCTTC. It codes for CSATGPEGSYNEQFF. This sequence joins TRBV29-1 and TRBJ2-1; D possibly corresponds to TRBD2 (5 bases). Trimming left V 7 bases short and J 0 bases short, with 16 bases between. In germline, CDR1 is SQVTM, CDR2 ANQGSEA. The CDR3 length is 15 residues.

This clone was observed a few times. A far larger clone lies a single base away; this is likely a read error. Other DNA sequences within the sample encode an identical CDR3. V and J are TRBV6-6 and TRBJ1-2; 7 nucleotides agree with TRBD1. The V gene's germline CDR1 is MNHNY and CDR2 SVGAGI (reference sequence). The CDR3 has 13 residues. V gave up 6 bases and J gave up 3 bases; unmatched junction bases: 4. The CDR3: CASSPTGDYGYTF. The CDR3 DNA reads as TGTGCCAGCAGCCCCACAGGGGACTATGGCTACACCTTC.

The chain employs TRBV5-1 and TRBJ2-6, with D uncertain. The CDR3 consists of 15 residues. V was clipped by 6 bases and J by 0 bases, with 10 bases between them. The germline V gene has CDR1 SGHRS and CDR2 YFSETQ. The CDR3 nucleotides are TGCGCCAGCACCTGGGATCTCTCTGGGGCCAACGTCCTGACTTTC. Its translation: CASTWDLSGANVLTF.

This chain uses TRBV6-1 with TRBJ2-7; D not resolved. V was pared by 2 bases and J by 6 bases, with 11 bases between. Germline V gene sequence: CDR1 MNHNS, CDR2 SASEGT. The CDR3 totals 13 residues. This chain's CDR3 is CASSETLGREQYF. The CDR3, as DNA: TGTGCCAGCAGTGAAACCTTGGGCCGCGAGCAGTACTTC.

Remarks on this clone: In the same sample, other DNA sequences code for this CDR3. This chain's CDR3 is CASSLGTSGFNEQFF. The CDR3 nucleotides are TGCGCCAGCAGCTTAGGGACTAGCGGATTCAATGAGCAGTTCTTC. V gene TRBV5-1 combines with J gene TRBJ2-1, with 11 bases identical to TRBD2. The CDR3 sequence is 15 residues long. Germline CDR1 reads SGHRS; CDR2 reads YFSETQ. V gave up 2 bases and J gave up 6 bases; unmatched junction bases: 4.